Following are 10 T cell receptor beta chains from one sample sequenced in a study of blood T cell repertoires in COVID-19 (dated by TCRdb to 2018 to 2021). The library was produced with the immunoSEQ multiplex PCR assay. TCRdb's version of the immuneACCESS table is confined to in-frame rearrangements and falls short of the full clone set. An unresolved V gene accounts for under half of the shortfall where checked; the remainder is of unknown origin. Recorded for this sample are hundreds of thousands of clones; about 90% of them occurred a single time. The ten top clones hold 2.3% of the sample. The specimen sequenced was peripheral blood. These receptors originate from a woman in her fifties or sixties with COVID-19, enrolled during active disease.

The CDR3 DNA is TGTGCCAGCAGCTTAGACTTCGCAAGTACTGAAGCTTTCTTT. This sequence encodes CASSLDFASTEAFF. The rearrangement uses TRBV7-2 and TRBJ1-1; D ambiguous. Deletions cut 1 base from V and 5 bases from J, with 11 bases between. CDR1 is SGHTA and CDR2 is FQGNSA in the germline V gene. The CDR3 length is 14 residues.

This clone was counted a single time. CDR3 residues: CASSSRGAPYNEQFF. CDR3 nucleotides: TGTGCCAGCAGTTCCCGCGGGGCCCCTTACAATGAGCAGTTCTTC. The V gene is TRBV27, the J gene TRBJ2-1; D might be TRBD2 (6 bases). V lost 4 bases and J 4 bases, leaving 14 bases between the germline ends. The CDR3 runs to 15 residues. Looked up from germline, CDR1 is MNHEY and CDR2 is SMNVEV (reference sequence).

This chain links TRBV28 with TRBJ2-7; TRBD2 aligns across 13 bases. There are 15 residues in the CDR3. J gave up 7 bases and V 5 bases, and 8 bases lay outside the gene matches. The germline V gene encodes CDR1 MDHEN and CDR2 SYDVKM. Here the CDR3 DNA reads TGTGCCAGCAGTCCTACTAGCGGGGGGGTATGGGAGCAGTACTTC. Protein product: CASSPTSGGVWEQYF. The full variable domain, rest sourced from reference TRBV28 and TRBJ2-7, is DVKVTQSSRYLVKRTGEKVFLECVQDMDHENMFWYRQDPGLGLRLIYFSYDVKMKEKGDIPEGYSVSREKKERFSLILESASTNQTSMYLCASSPTSGGVWEQYFGPGTRLTVT.

This sequence joins TRBV9 and TRBJ2-3; 8 nucleotides match TRBD2. Germline CDR1 reads SGDLS; CDR2 reads YYNGEE. CDR3 size: 16 residues. J gave up 4 bases and V 0 bases, and 7 bases lay outside the gene matches. DNA for the CDR3: TGTGCCAGCAGCGTAGATACGGGGGGGCCCTCAGATACGCAGTATTTT. As protein: CASSVDTGGPSDTQYF.

The genes are TRBV30 and TRBJ1-1; maybe TRBD1 (5 bases). This CDR3 comprises 13 residues. Germline values: CDR1 GTSNPN, CDR2 SVGIG (reference sequence). The V and J ends lost 4 bases and 1 base respectively, with 10 bases between them. CDR3 region: CAWMDTPNTEAFF. DNA of the CDR3: TGTGCCTGGATGGACACTCCGAACACTGAAGCTTTCTTT.

Only one count was recorded for this clone. The gene calls are TRBV11-2 and TRBJ1-1, with D tentatively TRBD1 (6 bases). The CDR3 sequence is 15 residues long. Germline assignment: CDR1 SGHAT and CDR2 FQNNGV. V was shortened by 6 bases and J by 1 base, with 15 bases between the two germline ends. CDR3 residues: CASRRTGTGNTEAFF. In DNA, the CDR3 is TGTGCCAGCAGACGAACAGGGACGGGGAACACTGAAGCTTTCTTT.

As to this clone: The identical CDR3 is also encoded by other nucleotide sequences in the sample. V and J are TRBV9 and TRBJ2-1, with 9 bases that match TRBD2. Germline V gene data show CDR1 as SGDLS and CDR2 as YYNGEE. The CDR3 consists of 15 residues. The V segment lost 2 bases and the J segment 0 bases; nucleotides outside the gene matches: 0. CDR3 amino acids: CASSVSGSSYNEQFF. The CDR3 bases are TGTGCCAGCAGCGTTAGCGGGAGCTCCTACAATGAGCAGTTCTTC.

DNA for the CDR3: TGTGCCAGTAGTATACCCAGGGGGCTTAATCAGCCCCAGCATTTT. As protein: CASSIPRGLNQPQHF. The chain couples TRBV19 to TRBJ1-5, with TRBD1 identical over 8 bases. CDR1 LNHDA and CDR2 SQIVND come from the germline V gene (reference sequence). J gave up 4 bases and V 2 bases, and 4 bases lay outside the gene matches. This CDR3 contains 15 residues.

The rearrangement joins TRBV28 to TRBJ2-2; tentative D call: TRBD1 (6 bases). V was trimmed by 5 bases and J by 3 bases, leaving 19 bases between them. The CDR3 totals 17 residues. CDR1 MDHEN and CDR2 SYDVKM come from the germline V gene. The CDR3 loop reads CASSLGGGQYHTGELFF. DNA for the CDR3: TGTGCCAGCAGTCTAGGGGGTGGGCAGTATCACACCGGGGAGCTGTTTTTT.

The chain couples TRBV5-1 to TRBJ2-2, with 8 bases identical to TRBD2. CDR1 is SGHRS, CDR2 YFSETQ, per germline. This CDR3 contains 15 residues. V lost 4 bases and J lost 3; bases outside the gene matches: 5. The CDR3 here is CASSPGGEYTGELFF. CDR3 DNA sequence: TGCGCCAGCAGCCCGGGGGGGGAGTACACCGGGGAGCTGTTTTTT.